This T cell receptor (beta chain) appears in the sequencing data of a study of beta chain features in type 1 diabetes. The isolated RNA, all of it, was reverse transcribed, so expressed TCRB transcripts were what got sequenced. Produced via immunoSEQ multiplex PCR; TCRdb's table is partial and in-frame only. The sample lists around 710,000 clones; about an eighth were seen once. Overall study findings and caveats: Type 1 diabetes patients showed a moderate but significant shortening of TCRB CDR3s in all four CD4+ subsets. The naive, central memory and Treg TCRB repertoires looked more alike in patients than they did in healthy donors. Insertions were fewer and deletions more numerous at VDJ junctions in type 1 diabetes patients.

V shed 1 base and J shed 2 bases, with 8 bases lying between them. The CDR3 covers 14 residues. The germline gives CDR1 SEHNR, CDR2 FQNEAQ (reference sequence). The table lists this clone with a few counts. Its antigen is still unknown. Material for sequencing was naive CD4+ T cells from blood. The clonotype was recovered from a man aged 25 to 40 with type 1 diabetes. This chain uses TRBV7-9 with TRBJ1-2; D not resolved. The CDR3 spells CASSLVSRNYGYTF. CDR3 nucleotides: TGTGCCAGCAGCTTAGTATCGCGGAACTATGGCTACACCTTC.